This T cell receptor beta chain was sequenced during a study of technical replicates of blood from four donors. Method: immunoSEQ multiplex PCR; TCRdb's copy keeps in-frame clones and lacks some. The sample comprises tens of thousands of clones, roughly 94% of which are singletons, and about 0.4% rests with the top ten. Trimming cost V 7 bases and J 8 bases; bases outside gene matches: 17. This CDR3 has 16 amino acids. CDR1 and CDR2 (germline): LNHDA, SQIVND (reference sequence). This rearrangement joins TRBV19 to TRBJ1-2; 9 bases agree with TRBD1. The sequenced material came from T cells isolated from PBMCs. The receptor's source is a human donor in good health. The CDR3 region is CASTATGGKIIRGYTF. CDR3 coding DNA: TGTGCCAGTACCGCGACAGGGGGAAAGATTATTAGAGGCTACACCTTC.